The 12 T cell receptor beta chains in this list originate from one sample, sequenced in a study of blood T cell repertoires in COVID-19. Only in-frame clones appear in the TCRdb table, and some are missing; sequencing was by immunoSEQ multiplex PCR. The sample has fewer than 250,000 clones; approximately 90% are singletons. The sample taken for sequencing was peripheral blood. The receptors derive from a man under 40 with acute or convalescent COVID-19.

The chain combines TRBV5-1 with TRBJ2-5, with 8 nucleotides matching TRBD1. The V segment lost 4 bases and the J segment 3 bases; nucleotides outside the gene matches: 5. The length of the CDR3 is 14 residues. CDR1 and CDR2 from the germline V gene are SGHRS and YFSETQ. The CDR3: CASSVGQGKETQYF. CDR3 bases: TGCGCCAGCAGCGTAGGACAGGGAAAAGAGACCCAGTACTTC.

J is TRBJ1-5 and V is TRBV6-1; a possible D gene is TRBD1 (6 bases). The CDR3 is 14 residues long. Germline V CDR1 and CDR2: MNHNS, SASEGT. Deletions cut 2 bases from V and 4 bases from J, with 9 bases between. The CDR3 DNA sequence: TGTGCCAGCAGTGAATTAAGGGGGAATCAGCCCCAGCATTTT. This translates into CASSELRGNQPQHF.

The rearrangement uses TRBV5-4 and TRBJ2-1; D might be TRBD2 (5 bases). The germline CDR1 and CDR2 sequences are SGHNT and YYREEE (reference sequence). The CDR3 runs to 13 residues. V lost 1 base and J 9 bases, leaving 11 bases between the germline ends. This CDR3 is CASSLMGAVEQFF. CDR3 coding DNA: TGTGCCAGCAGCTTGATGGGAGCCGTTGAGCAGTTCTTC. Supplemented by reference TRBV5-4 and TRBJ2-1, the full variable domain reads ETGVTQSPTHLIKTRGQQVTLRCSSQSGHNTVSWYQQALGQGPQFIFQYYREEENGRGNFPPRFSGLQFPNYSSELNVNALELDDSALYLCASSLMGAVEQFFGPGTRLTVL.

This chain joins TRBV25-1 and TRBJ1-6; TRBD1 matches 7 bases. Trimming removed 7 bases from V and 5 bases from J; junction bases left unmatched: 5. The CDR3 totals 14 residues. Per germline, CDR1 MGHDK and CDR2 SYGVNS. The CDR3 protein is CASTHGTDNSPLHF. CDR3 sequence (DNA): TGTGCCAGCACCCACGGGACAGATAATTCACCCCTCCACTTT.

This chain joins TRBV11-1 and TRBJ2-7, with 9 bases aligning to TRBD1. CDR1 and CDR2 from the germline V gene are SGHAT and FQDESV (reference sequence). Trimming cost V 5 bases and J 5 bases; bases outside gene matches: 10. The CDR3 is 15 amino acids. The CDR3: CASSVGQGFGNEQYF. The DNA for the CDR3 is TGTGCCAGCAGCGTCGGACAGGGGTTTGGCAACGAGCAGTACTTC. The whole variable domain, filled in from reference TRBV11-1 and TRBJ2-7, reads EAEVAQSPRYKITEKSQAVAFWCDPISGHATLYWYRQILGQGPELLVQFQDESVVDDSQLPKDRFSAERLKGVDSTLKIQPAELGDSAMYLCASSVGQGFGNEQYFGPGTRLTVT.

CDR3 in DNA: TGTGCCAGCAGCAATTTTATGAACACTGAAGCTTTCTTT. Protein: CASSNFMNTEAFF. This chain links TRBV21-1 with TRBJ1-1. TRBV21-1 is reported as a pseudogene. CDR3 length: 13 residues.

V and J are TRBV7-8 and TRBJ2-7, with D perhaps TRBD2 (5 bases). This CDR3 region has 13 residues. Deletions cut 5 bases from V and 4 bases from J, with 12 bases between. Per the germline V gene, CDR1 is SGHVS and CDR2 is FQNEAQ. CDR3 bases: TGTGCCAGCAGCCCCGGGGAGATTTACGAGCAGTACTTC. Its translation: CASSPGEIYEQYF.

This chain links TRBV6-5 with TRBJ2-7, with 13 bases lining up with TRBD2. V lost 2 bases, J lost 3 bases, and 1 base stayed unmatched. Germline loops: CDR1 MNHEY, CDR2 SVGAGI. The CDR3 is 15 amino acids. The CDR3 coding sequence is TGTGCCAGCAGTTACAGGACTAGCGGGGGCTACGAGCAGTACTTC. Translated: CASSYRTSGGYEQYF.

The CDR3 protein is CASTLTGRTEAFF. CDR3 sequence (DNA): TGTGCCAGTACCCTCACAGGGCGGACTGAAGCTTTCTTT. The chain combines TRBV19 with TRBJ1-1, with D possibly matching TRBD1 (6 bases). The CDR3 runs 13 residues. CDR1 is LNHDA, CDR2 SQIVND, per germline (reference sequence). Between the trimmed V and J ends, which lost 7 bases and 5 bases, there was a span of 14 bases.

The chain couples TRBV27 to TRBJ2-7; D perhaps matches TRBD2 (5 bases). The CDR3 is 14 amino acids. The V gene's germline CDR1 is MNHEY and CDR2 SMNVEV (reference sequence). V was clipped by 2 bases and J by 1 base, with 9 bases between them. DNA of the CDR3: TGTGCCAGCAGTTTAACCCCGGGATCCTACGAGCAGTACTTC. Translating it yields CASSLTPGSYEQYF.

CDR3 loop: CASSGDRDPYEQYF. The CDR3 bases are TGTGCCAGCAGTGGGGACAGGGACCCCTACGAGCAGTACTTC. V gene TRBV6-4 combines with J gene TRBJ2-7; 9 bases line up with TRBD1. Germline V gene lookup returns CDR1 MRHNA and CDR2 SNTAGT. V lost 4 bases and J lost 2; bases outside the gene matches: 3. This CDR3 has 14 amino acids.

The chain employs TRBV10-3 and TRBJ1-5; the D gene is possibly TRBD1 (5 bases). The V gene's germline CDR1 is ENHRY and CDR2 SYGVKD. V lost 6 bases, J lost 0 bases, and 12 bases lay in between. This CDR3 contains 15 residues. CDR3 residues: CAISRGTDSNQPQHF. In DNA, the CDR3 is TGTGCCATCAGCCGCGGGACGGATAGCAATCAGCCCCAGCATTTT.